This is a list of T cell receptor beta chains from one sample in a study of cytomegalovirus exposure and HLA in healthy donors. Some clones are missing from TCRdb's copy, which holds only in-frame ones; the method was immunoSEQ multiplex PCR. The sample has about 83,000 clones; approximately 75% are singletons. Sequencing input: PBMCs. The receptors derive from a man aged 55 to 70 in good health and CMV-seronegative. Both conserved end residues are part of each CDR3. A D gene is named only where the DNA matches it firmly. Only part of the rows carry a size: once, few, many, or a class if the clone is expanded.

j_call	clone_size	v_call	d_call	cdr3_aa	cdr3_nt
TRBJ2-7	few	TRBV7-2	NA	CFSKQKTAYEQYF	TGTTTTAGCAAGCAGAAGACGGCCTACGAGCAGTACTTC
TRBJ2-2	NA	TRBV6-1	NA	CASSEAPGSLLFF	TGTGCCAGCAGTGAAGCTCCGGGGTCATTGCTGTTTTTT
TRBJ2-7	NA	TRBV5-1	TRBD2	CASSPGLAGEWIPYEQYF	TGCGCCAGCAGCCCGGGACTAGCGGGGGAGTGGATTCCCTACGAGCAGTACTTC
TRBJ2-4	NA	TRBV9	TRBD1	CASSTGQGADIQYF	TGTGCCAGCAGCACCGGACAGGGGGCGGACATTCAGTACTTC
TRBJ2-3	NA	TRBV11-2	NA	CASSSFAGDTQYF	TGTGCCAGCAGCAGCTTCGCGGGAGATACGCAGTATTTT
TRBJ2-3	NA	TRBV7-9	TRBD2	CSSSPTSGGTDTQYF	TGTTCCAGCAGCCCTACTAGCGGGGGCACAGATACGCAGTATTTT
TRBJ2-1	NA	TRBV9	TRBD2	CASSVLAGGPREQFF	TGTGCCAGCAGCGTTCTAGCGGGGGGGCCAAGGGAGCAGTTCTTC
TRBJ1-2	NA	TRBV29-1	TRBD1	CSVGTGVGYTF	TGCAGCGTCGGAACAGGGGTTGGCTACACCTTC
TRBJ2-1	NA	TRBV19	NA	CASSIGAGTYNEQFF	TGTGCCAGTAGTATAGGAGCAGGGACCTACAATGAGCAGTTCTTC
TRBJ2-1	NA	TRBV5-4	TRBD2	CASSLGPLIAGLNEQFF	TGTGCCAGCAGCTTGGGGCCCCTAATAGCGGGACTGAATGAGCAGTTCTTC
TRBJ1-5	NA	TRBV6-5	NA	CASSYSEGGQPQHF	TGTGCCAGCAGTTACTCGGAAGGAGGTCAGCCCCAGCATTTT
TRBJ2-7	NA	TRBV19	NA	CASRPTSRTSYEQYF	TGTGCCAGTAGGCCGACATCTCGAACCTCCTACGAGCAGTACTTC
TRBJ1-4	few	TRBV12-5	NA	CASGLAGYEEKLFF	TGTGCTAGTGGTTTGGCAGGGTACGAGGAAAAACTGTTTTTT
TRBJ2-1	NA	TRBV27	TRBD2	CASRDSGYYNEQFF	TGTGCCAGCAGAGATAGCGGGTACTACAATGAGCAGTTCTTC
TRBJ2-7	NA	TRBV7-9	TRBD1	CASSRTGYEQYF	TGTGCCAGCAGCCGGACAGGGTACGAGCAGTACTTC
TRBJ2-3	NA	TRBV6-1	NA	CASSEVTPQGPDTQYF	TGTGCCAGCAGTGAAGTCACTCCCCAGGGCCCAGATACGCAGTATTTT
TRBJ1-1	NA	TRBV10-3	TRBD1	CAITKTGAQNTEAFF	TGTGCCATCACCAAAACAGGGGCTCAGAACACTGAAGCTTTCTTT